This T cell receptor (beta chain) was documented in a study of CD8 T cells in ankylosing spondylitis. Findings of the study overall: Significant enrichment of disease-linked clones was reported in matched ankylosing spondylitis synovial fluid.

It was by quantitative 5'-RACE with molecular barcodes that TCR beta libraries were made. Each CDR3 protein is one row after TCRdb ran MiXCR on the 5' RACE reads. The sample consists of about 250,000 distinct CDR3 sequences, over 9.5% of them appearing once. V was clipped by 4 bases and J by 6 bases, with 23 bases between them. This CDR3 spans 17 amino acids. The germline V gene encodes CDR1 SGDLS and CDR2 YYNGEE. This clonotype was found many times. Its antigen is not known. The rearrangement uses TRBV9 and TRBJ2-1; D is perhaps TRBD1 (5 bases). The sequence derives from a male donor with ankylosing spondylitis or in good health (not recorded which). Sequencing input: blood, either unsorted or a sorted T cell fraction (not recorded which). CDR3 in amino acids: CASSLRQYVISGNEQFF. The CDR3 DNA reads TGTGCCAGCAGCCTAAGACAGTACGTGATTTCGGGCAATGAGCAGTTCTTC.